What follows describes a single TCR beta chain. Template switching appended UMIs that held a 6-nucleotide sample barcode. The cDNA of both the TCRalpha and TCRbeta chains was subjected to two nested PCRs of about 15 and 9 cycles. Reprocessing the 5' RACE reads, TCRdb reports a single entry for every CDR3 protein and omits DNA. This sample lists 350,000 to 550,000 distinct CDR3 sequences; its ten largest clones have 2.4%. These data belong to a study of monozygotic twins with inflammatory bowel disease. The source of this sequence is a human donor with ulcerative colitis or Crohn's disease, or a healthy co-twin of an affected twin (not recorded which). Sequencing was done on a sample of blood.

This CDR3 reads CASSTRRNQPQHF. The chain uses TRBV6-5 and TRBJ1-5. Germline CDR1 MNHEY, CDR2 SVGAGI. The CDR3 is made up of 13 amino acids.